This T cell receptor beta chain was profiled in a study of shared clonotypes between healthy human individuals (dated by TCRdb to the early 2020s). Study-level background: The cohort included three men and a couple of women between 18 and 49 years of age. To increase sequencing depth and limit assay-specific biases, different laboratories used diverse techniques to prepare libraries and sequence TCR repertoires. Leukapheresis yielded between about 0.85 and 10 billion PBMCs per donor. Blood TCR repertoires of roughly five healthy adults were deeply sequenced to estimate repertoire size and the extent of clonotype sharing between individuals. Per donor, three plates each were used for CD4 naive and CD4 memory, two for CD8 naive, and one for CD8 memory. Results the study describes overall, beyond this receptor: Incomplete sequencing was indicated by rarefaction of sorted-subset datasets, despite the large sequencing depth. Sampling was restricted to blood, and TCR repertoires in tissue are likely to differ from TCR repertoires in blood. Clonotypes shared by all four sorted-subset donors showed higher generation probabilities than non-shared clonotypes. Based on pairwise subsampling, the degree of clonotype sharing among donors was expected to be affected by sequencing depth. Estimated clonotype richness was generally larger for naive than for memory subsets. Sharing across several donors was observed for approximately 5% of naive CD4, under 4% of naive CD8, 2% to 2.5% of memory CD4, and less than 0.45% of memory CD8 clonotypes. The small number of donors limited the genetic and exposure-history diversity represented.

CD8 naive samples were obtained by positive selection for CCR7 among CD45RO-negative cells, yielding a CD45RA+CCR7+ population from which TemRA cells were excluded. The donors were healthy, HIV-negative adults with no recently reported acute infections or vaccinations. All donors were Caucasian adults living in Nashville, Tennessee, USA. Blood was collected by leukapheresis, and PBMCs were isolated by Ficoll-Histopaque density gradient centrifugation and then cryopreserved in liquid nitrogen vapor phase. Analytical flow cytometry was used to check the purity and quantity of every magnetically sorted T cell population. From each sorted fraction, genomic DNA was isolated and quantified by UV absorbance on a Nanodrop 2000c. There are 14 amino acids in the CDR3, from cysteine to phenylalanine inclusive. Just the 42-base CDR3 DNA is kept, in frame starting at base 1. Reading the germline V gene (reference sequence) gives CDR1 MNHNY and CDR2 SVGAGI. The germline V and J ends show losses of 6 bases and 7 bases respectively, and no gene match explains 10 bases of the junction.

Using the deep immunoSEQ assay, multiplex PCR amplified TCR CDR3 regions from genomic DNA. For each cell subset, the extracted genomic DNA was distributed evenly across all wells of several immunoSEQ 96-well plates, and each plate served as one replicate. For sorted subsets, each replicate PCR was loaded with roughly 200 ng genomic DNA, equivalent to some 27,000 T cell genomes. Purified libraries were quantified with a Qubit 3.0 fluorometer, sized on a Bioanalyzer 2100, and re-quantified with the KAPA Library Quantification kit. A separate single-read 150-cycle Illumina NextSeq 550 flow cell was used to sequence each immunoSEQ 96-well plate. Under the source paper's analysis protocol: Because only junctional sequences without quality scores were contained in the immunoSEQ output, filtering matching that applied to full-length reads could not be performed. Sequences were annotated with PyIR, a Python wrapper for IgBLAST v1.9, and V/J genes and CDR3 were assigned using IMGT germline references. Any read was removed if the V/J assignment was weak (E-value above 1e-6), the CDR3 was missing, or the read contained stop codons, out-of-frame junctions, or ambiguous translated residues. V3J clonotypes were defined as sequences sharing an identical inferred V gene, J gene, and CDR3 amino acid sequence. Percentage overlap between repertoires was computed as shared unique clonotypes divided by the size of the smaller repertoire. Repertoire richness was assessed with RTK rarefaction, the Chao1 estimator, and Recon v2.1 estimates of unobserved clonotypes. Generation probabilities for all TCRbeta clonotypes obtained by the gDNA method from a few donors were computed using OLGA. TCRdb re-hosts the immuneACCESS table, in-frame sequences only. Its copies lack some clones; in the studies checked, an unresolved V gene accounts for under half of them, and the cause for the rest is not known. That table gives V, J and clone size, and the DNA gave D and trimming. This sample lists more than 600,000 clones; roughly 94% were detected once. The top ten hold approximately 22% of the sample.

On this clone: This clone's antigen is unknown. Base qualities are not at hand, and no much larger clone is one base apart.

This clonotype was obtained from a young man in good health. Recombination connected TRBV6-6 to TRBJ2-7, with TRBD1 matching 9 junction bases. The specimen was naive CD8+ T cells sorted from blood. Explained via the paper, the cell subset or site label denotes: CD45RA+CCR7+. The nucleotide sequence reads as follows: TGTGCCAGCAGATCCGGTTGGACAGGGGATGAGCAGTACTTC. It codes for CASRSGWTGDEQYF.